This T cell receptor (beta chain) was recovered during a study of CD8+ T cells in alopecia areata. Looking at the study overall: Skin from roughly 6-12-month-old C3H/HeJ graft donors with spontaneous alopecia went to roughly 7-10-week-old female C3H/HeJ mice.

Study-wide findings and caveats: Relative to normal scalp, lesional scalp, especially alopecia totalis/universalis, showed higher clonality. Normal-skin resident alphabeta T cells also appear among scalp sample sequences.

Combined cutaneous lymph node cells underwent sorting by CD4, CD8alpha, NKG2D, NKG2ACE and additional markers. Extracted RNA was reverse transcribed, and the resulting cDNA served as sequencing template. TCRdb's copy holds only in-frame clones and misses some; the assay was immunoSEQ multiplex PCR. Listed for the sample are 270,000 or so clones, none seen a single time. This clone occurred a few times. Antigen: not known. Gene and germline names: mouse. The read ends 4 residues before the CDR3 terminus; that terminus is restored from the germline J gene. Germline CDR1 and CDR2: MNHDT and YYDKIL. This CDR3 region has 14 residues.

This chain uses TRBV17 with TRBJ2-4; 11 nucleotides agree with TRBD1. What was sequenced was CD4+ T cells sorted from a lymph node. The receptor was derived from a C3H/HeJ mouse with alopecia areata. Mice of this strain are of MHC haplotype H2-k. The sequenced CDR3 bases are TGTGCTAGCAGGGACAGGGGGCGAAGTAAC. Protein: CASRDRGRSN. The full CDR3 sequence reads CASRDRGRSNTLYF. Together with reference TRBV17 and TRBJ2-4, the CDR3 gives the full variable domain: DTTVKQNPRYKLARVGKPVNLICSQTMNHDTMYWYQKKPNQAPKLLLFYYDKILNREADTFEKFQSSRPNNSFCSLYIGSAGLEYSAMYLCASRDRGRSNTLYFGAGTRLSVL.